The 5 T cell receptor beta chains given below trace back to one sample, sequenced in a study of shared clonotypes between healthy human individuals. Data came from immunoSEQ multiplex PCR; TCRdb stores just in-frame clones and leaves some out. This repertoire shows 2.3 million or so clones, about 92% found once; its top ten account for 0.39%. The specimen sequenced was naive CD4+ T cells from PBMCs. Subset reported: CD45RA+ positively selected. Receptors originate from a man aged 18 to 29 in good health. Some clones in this sample may be carry-over from other donors' samples.

The V gene is TRBV30, the J gene TRBJ2-7, with 12 bases aligning to TRBD2. The CDR3 sequence is 13 residues long. V gave up 5 bases and J gave up 2 bases; unmatched junction bases: 1. Germline values: CDR1 GTSNPN, CDR2 SVGIG (reference sequence). DNA of the CDR3: TGTGCCTGGTCTAGCGGGAGGGCCTACGAGCAGTACTTC. Its translation is CAWSSGRAYEQYF. Together with reference TRBV30 and TRBJ2-7, the CDR3 gives the full variable domain: SQTIHQWPATLVQPVGSPLSLECTVEGTSNPNLYWYRQAAGRGLQLLFYSVGIGQISSEVPQNLSASRPQDRQFILSSKKLLLSDSGFYLCAWSSGRAYEQYFGPGTRLTVT.

The rearrangement links TRBV25-1 to TRBJ2-1, with a weak D call TRBD2 (6 bases). The germline CDR1 and CDR2 sequences are MGHDK and SYGVNS. V lost 1 base and J 3 bases, leaving 13 bases between the germline ends. CDR3 length: 16 amino acids. CDR3 protein: CASSELRRGLYNEQFF. CDR3 DNA sequence: TGTGCCAGCAGTGAATTACGACGGGGACTCTACAATGAGCAGTTCTTC.

The chain is built from TRBV9 and TRBJ2-2; 8 bases line up with TRBD2. V lost 0 bases to trimming and J lost 5 bases; unmatched junction nucleotides: 9. This CDR3 has 17 residues. Germline CDR1 reads SGDLS; CDR2 reads YYNGEE. The CDR3 loop is CASSVASGRAGTGELFF. In DNA form, the CDR3 reads TGTGCCAGCAGCGTAGCCAGCGGGAGAGCAGGGACCGGGGAGCTGTTTTTT. Drawing the rest from reference TRBV9 and TRBJ2-2, the complete variable domain is DSGVTQTPKHLITATGQRVTLRCSPRSGDLSVYWYQQSLDQGLQFLIQYYNGEERAKGNILERFSAQQFPDLHSELNLSSLELGDSALYFCASSVASGRAGTGELFFGEGSRLTVL.

This chain connects TRBV18 to TRBJ2-2; D may be TRBD1 (5 bases). The CDR3 length is 17 residues. V lost 0 bases to trimming and J lost 10 bases, with 21 bases between them. CDR1 KGHSH and CDR2 LQKENI come from the germline V gene. This CDR3 is CASSPPTGRSPGEELFF. In nucleotides, the CDR3 is TGTGCCAGCTCACCACCCACAGGCCGGTCCCCGGGCGAGGAGCTGTTTTTT. The full variable domain, with the rest looked up from reference TRBV18 and TRBJ2-2, is NAGVMQNPRHLVRRRGQEARLRCSPMKGHSHVYWYRQLPEEGLKFMVYLQKENIIDESGMPKERFSAEFPKEGPSILRIQQVVRGDSAAYFCASSPPTGRSPGEELFFGEGSRLTVL.

This clone was counted only a few times. The chain links TRBV28 to TRBJ1-1; D might be TRBD1 (6 bases). Trimming took 4 bases from V and 14 from J, leaving 17 bases between them. From germline, CDR1 is MDHEN and CDR2 SYDVKM. CDR3 length: 12 amino acids. CDR3 DNA sequence: TGTGCCAGCAGTTCCTCAGGGGTATGGGACTTCTTT. As protein: CASSSSGVWDFF.